What follows describes a single T cell receptor (beta chain). The target antigen is unknown. The data originate from a study of PD-1 blockade in classical Hodgkin lymphoma. TCRdb's table, derived via immunoSEQ multiplex PCR, lists solely in-frame clones and lacks some. The data contain more than 35,000 clones, about three quarters of them seen just once; the ten biggest clones take up approximately 10%. Every one of the patients relapsed after autologous stem cell transplantation (brentuximab vedotin exposure was variable). Patients had relapsed/refractory classical Hodgkin lymphoma with complete response, partial response or progressive disease as best response. Study-level results: By cycle point C4D1, TCR diversity had risen significantly in CD4+ cells (but not CD8+ cells). Nivolumab starters within 1 year of ASCT were excluded.

V was pared by 8 bases and J by 1 base, with 11 bases between. The CDR3 is made up of 13 amino acids. CDR1 LNHNV and CDR2 YYDKDF come from the germline V gene (reference sequence). The rearrangement uses TRBV15 and TRBJ1-1, with TRBD1 as a possible D gene (5 bases). The clonotype originates from a human donor with classical Hodgkin lymphoma. The input for sequencing was peripheral blood mononuclear cells (PBMCs), taken at baseline. CDR3 amino acids: CATVRQPNTEAFF. CDR3 coding DNA: TGTGCCACCGTCCGACAGCCGAACACTGAAGCTTTCTTT.